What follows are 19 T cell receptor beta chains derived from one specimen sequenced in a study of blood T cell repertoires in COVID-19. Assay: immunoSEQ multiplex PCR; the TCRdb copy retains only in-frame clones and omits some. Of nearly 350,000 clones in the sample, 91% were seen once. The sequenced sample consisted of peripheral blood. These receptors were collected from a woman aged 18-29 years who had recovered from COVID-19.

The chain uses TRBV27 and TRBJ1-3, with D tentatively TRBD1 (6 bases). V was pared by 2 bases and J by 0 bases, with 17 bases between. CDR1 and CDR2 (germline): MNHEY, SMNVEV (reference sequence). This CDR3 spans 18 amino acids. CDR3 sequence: CASSLRPRDTYSGNTIYF. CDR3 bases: TGTGCCAGCAGTTTACGGCCCCGGGACACTTACTCTGGAAACACCATATATTTT.

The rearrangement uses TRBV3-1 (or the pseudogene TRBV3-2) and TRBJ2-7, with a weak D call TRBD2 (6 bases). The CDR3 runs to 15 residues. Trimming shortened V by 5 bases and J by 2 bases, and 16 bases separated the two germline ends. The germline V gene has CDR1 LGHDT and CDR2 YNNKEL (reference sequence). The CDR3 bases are TGTGCCAGCAGCTCGGGACTTGCCTATACCTACGAGCAGTACGTC. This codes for CASSSGLAYTYEQYV.

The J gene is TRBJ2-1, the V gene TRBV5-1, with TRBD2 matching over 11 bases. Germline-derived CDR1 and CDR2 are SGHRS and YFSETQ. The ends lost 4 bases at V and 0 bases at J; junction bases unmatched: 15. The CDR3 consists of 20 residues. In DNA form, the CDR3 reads TGCGCCAGCAGCGCCCCTGGGACTAGCGGCCCTCTCCCCTCCTACAATGAGCAGTTCTTC. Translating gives CASSAPGTSGPLPSYNEQFF.

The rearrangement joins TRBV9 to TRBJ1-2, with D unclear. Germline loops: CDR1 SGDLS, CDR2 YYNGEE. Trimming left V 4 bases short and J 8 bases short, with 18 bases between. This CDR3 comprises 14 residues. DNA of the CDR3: TGTGCCAGCAGCCTCCCTCCGTTCCTATTGGGCTACACCTTC. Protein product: CASSLPPFLLGYTF. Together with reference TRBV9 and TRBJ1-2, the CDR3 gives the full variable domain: DSGVTQTPKHLITATGQRVTLRCSPRSGDLSVYWYQQSLDQGLQFLIQYYNGEERAKGNILERFSAQQFPDLHSELNLSSLELGDSALYFCASSLPPFLLGYTFGSGTRLTVV.

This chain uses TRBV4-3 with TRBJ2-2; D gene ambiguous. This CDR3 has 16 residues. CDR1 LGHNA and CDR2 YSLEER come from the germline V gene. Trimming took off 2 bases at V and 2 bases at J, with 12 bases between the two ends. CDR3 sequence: CASSQMYGSNTGELFF. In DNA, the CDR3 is TGCGCCAGCAGCCAAATGTACGGGTCCAACACCGGGGAGCTGTTTTTT.

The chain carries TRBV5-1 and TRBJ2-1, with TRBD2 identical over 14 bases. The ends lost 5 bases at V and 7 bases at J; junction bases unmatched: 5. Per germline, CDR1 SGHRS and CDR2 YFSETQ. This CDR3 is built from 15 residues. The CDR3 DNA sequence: TGCGCCAGCAGGCTCGGGACTAGCGGGAGTAATGAGCAGTTCTTC. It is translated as CASRLGTSGSNEQFF.

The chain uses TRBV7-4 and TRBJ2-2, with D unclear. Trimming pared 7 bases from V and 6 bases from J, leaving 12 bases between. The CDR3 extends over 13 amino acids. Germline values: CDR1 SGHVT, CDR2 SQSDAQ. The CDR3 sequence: CASTLDGSGELFF. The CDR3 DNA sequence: TGTGCCAGCACCCTTGACGGGTCCGGGGAGCTGTTTTTT. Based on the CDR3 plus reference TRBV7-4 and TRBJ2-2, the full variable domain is GAGVSQSPRYKVAKRGRDVALRCDSISGHVTLYWYRQTLGQGSEVLTYSQSDAQRDKSGRPSGRFSAERPERSVSTLKIQRTEQGDSAVYLCASTLDGSGELFFGEGSRLTVL.

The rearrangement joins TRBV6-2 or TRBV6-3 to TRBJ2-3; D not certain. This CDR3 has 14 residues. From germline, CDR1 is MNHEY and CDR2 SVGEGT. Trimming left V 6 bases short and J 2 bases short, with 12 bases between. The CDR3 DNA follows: TGTGCCAGCAGCCAACCGACTTCCACAGATACGCAGTATTTT. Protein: CASSQPTSTDTQYF.

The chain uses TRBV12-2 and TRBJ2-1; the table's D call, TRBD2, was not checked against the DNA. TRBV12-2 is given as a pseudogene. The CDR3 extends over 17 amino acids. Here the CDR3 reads CASRLVCTGSSYNEQFF. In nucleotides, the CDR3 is TGTGCAAGTCGCTTAGTATGCACCGGGAGCTCCTACAATGAGCAGTTCTTC.

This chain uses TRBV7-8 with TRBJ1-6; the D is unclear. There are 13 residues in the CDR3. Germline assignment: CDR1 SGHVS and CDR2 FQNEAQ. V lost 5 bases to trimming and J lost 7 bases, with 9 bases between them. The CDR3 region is CASSPPGNSPLHF. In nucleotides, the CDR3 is TGTGCCAGCAGCCCCCCGGGAAATTCACCCCTCCACTTT.

CDR3 residues: CASSSGTSGANEQFF. For the CDR3, the DNA is TGTGCCAGCAGTTCCGGGACTAGCGGAGCCAATGAGCAGTTCTTC. The rearrangement joins TRBV27 to TRBJ2-1, with 11 bases identical to TRBD2. V shed 4 bases, J shed 6 bases, and the junction held 5 bases outside the gene matches. Per the germline V gene, CDR1 is MNHEY and CDR2 is SMNVEV (reference sequence). The CDR3 is 15 amino acids.

In DNA form, the CDR3 reads TGCGCCAGCAGCGTAGGACAGAATTTAGCCAAAAACATTCAGTACTTC. Its translation is CASSVGQNLAKNIQYF. The V gene is TRBV5-1, the J gene TRBJ2-4; weak D call: TRBD1 (6 bases). Germline CDR1 reads SGHRS; CDR2 reads YFSETQ. This CDR3 comprises 16 residues. The ends were cut back, 4 bases at V and 0 bases at J, with 14 bases in the middle.

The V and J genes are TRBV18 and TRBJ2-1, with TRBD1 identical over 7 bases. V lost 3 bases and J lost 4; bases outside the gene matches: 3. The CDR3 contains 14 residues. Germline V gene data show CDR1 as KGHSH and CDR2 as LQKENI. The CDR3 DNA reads TGTGCCAGCTCACCCACAGGGGAATACAATGAGCAGTTCTTC. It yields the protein CASSPTGEYNEQFF.

CDR3 sequence (DNA): TGCAGCGTTTTGGGAGGGGTCAAAAACATTCAGTACTTC. It specifies CSVLGGVKNIQYF. The V call is TRBV29-1, the J call TRBJ2-4; 7 bases agree with TRBD2. The CDR3 is made up of 13 amino acids. Germline CDR1 is SQVTM and CDR2 is ANQGSEA. The ends lost 5 bases at V and 3 bases at J; junction bases unmatched: 4.

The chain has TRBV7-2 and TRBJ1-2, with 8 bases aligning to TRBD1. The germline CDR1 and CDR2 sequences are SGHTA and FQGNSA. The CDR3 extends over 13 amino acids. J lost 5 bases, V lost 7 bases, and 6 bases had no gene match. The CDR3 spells CASTGQGQYGYTF. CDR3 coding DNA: TGTGCCAGCACCGGACAGGGACAGTATGGCTACACCTTC. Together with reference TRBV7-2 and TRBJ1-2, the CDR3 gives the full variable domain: GAGVSQSPSNKVTEKGKDVELRCDPISGHTALYWYRQSLGQGLEFLIYFQGNSAPDKSGLPSDRFSAERTGGSVSTLTIQRTQQEDSAVYLCASTGQGQYGYTFGSGTRLTVV.

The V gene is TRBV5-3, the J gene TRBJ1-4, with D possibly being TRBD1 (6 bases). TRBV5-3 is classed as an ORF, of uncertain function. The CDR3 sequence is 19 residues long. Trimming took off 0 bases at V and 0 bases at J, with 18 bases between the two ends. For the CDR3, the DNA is TGTGCCAGAAGCTTGGTTAGGGGAAATGGGGGCGCAACTAATGAAAAACTGTTTTTT. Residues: CARSLVRGNGGATNEKLFF.

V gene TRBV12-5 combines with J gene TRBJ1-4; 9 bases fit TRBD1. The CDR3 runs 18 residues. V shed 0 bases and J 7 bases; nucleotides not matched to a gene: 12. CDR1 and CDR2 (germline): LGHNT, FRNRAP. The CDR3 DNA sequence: TGTGCTAGTGGTTTGGTACGCCAGGGGACAGGGTTAAGTGAAAAACTGTTTTTT. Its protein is CASGLVRQGTGLSEKLFF.

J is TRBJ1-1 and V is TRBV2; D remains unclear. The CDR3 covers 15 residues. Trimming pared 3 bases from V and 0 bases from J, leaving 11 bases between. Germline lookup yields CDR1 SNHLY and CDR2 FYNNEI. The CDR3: CASSDDPGMNTEAFF. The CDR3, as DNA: TGTGCCAGCAGTGACGATCCGGGGATGAACACTGAAGCTTTCTTT.

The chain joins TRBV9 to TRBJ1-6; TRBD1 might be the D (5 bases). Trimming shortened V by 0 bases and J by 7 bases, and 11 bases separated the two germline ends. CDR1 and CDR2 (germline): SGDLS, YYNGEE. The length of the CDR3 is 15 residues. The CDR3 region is CASSVVEGRNSPLHF. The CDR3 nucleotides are TGTGCCAGCAGCGTAGTAGAGGGGAGGAATTCACCCCTCCACTTT.